This T cell receptor beta chain is drawn from a study of blood T cell repertoires in COVID-19. Looking at the study overall: Nucleic acid was either cDNA or gDNA, and it came from T cells, B-cell-depleted T cells, or PBMCs.

The CDR3 has 14 residues. CDR1 and CDR2 (germline): MNHEY, SVGAGI. Trimming took 7 bases from V and 0 from J, leaving 10 bases between them. The table came from immunoSEQ multiplex PCR; TCRdb's copy has only in-frame clones and leaves some out. This table has some 99,000 clones, nearly 85% appearing once. The sample comprised peripheral blood. The J gene is TRBJ1-5, the V gene TRBV6-5; no definite D call. This receptor was obtained from a woman in her fifties or sixties with acute or convalescent COVID-19. The CDR3, as DNA: TGTGCCAGCACGCAGGTGGATAGCAATCAGCCCCAGCATTTT. Encoded protein: CASTQVDSNQPQHF.